Listed here are 28 T cell receptor beta chains from one sample, sequenced in a study of identical twins listed by TCRdb under 2016. The library was generated by 5' RACE. Instrument used: Illumina HiSeq 2000. TCRdb reran the public reads through fastp at Q25 and MiXCR, keeping productive beta chains. Each CDR3 protein appears once, grouped with its most common genes and DNA. Recorded for this sample are approximately 500,000 distinct CDR3 sequences; less than 25% of them occurred a single time. About 2.7% of the sample belongs to the ten largest clones. These sequences were also reported in another study, on T cells expressing NK-cell markers.

Sequenced: CD4+ T cells sorted from blood. The receptors derive from a woman in her late teens or twenties in good health.

This clonotype was observed a few times. This chain joins TRBV7-9 and TRBJ2-5, with D maybe TRBD1 (5 bases). Trimming pared 1 base from V and 5 bases from J, leaving 17 bases between. CDR1 SEHNR and CDR2 FQNEAQ come from the germline V gene (reference sequence). The CDR3 loop spans 16 amino acids. In nucleotides, the CDR3 is TGTGCCAGCAGCTTAGACGGGTCCTACAGGCTGGAGACCCAGTACTTC. Its translation: CASSLDGSYRLETQYF.

This clonotype was counted a few times. The rearrangement joins TRBV15 to TRBJ2-1; 8 nucleotides line up with TRBD2. The CDR3 runs 14 residues. In germline, CDR1 is LNHNV, CDR2 YYDKDF (reference sequence). V lost 6 bases and J lost 6; bases outside the gene matches: 7. CDR3 sequence (DNA): TGTGCCACCAGAAGCGGGACTAGACCCAATGAGCAGTTCTTC. The encoded protein is CATRSGTRPNEQFF.

A few counts support this clonotype. The chain joins TRBV20-1 to TRBJ2-1, with TRBD2 matching over 14 bases. The CDR3 is 16 residues long. Germline values: CDR1 DFQATT, CDR2 SNEGSKA (reference sequence). With 2 bases clipped from V and 6 bases from J, the junction kept 6 bases outside the gene matches. CDR3 bases: TGCAGTGCTAGATCCGGGACTAGCGGGAGTATCAATGAGCAGTTCTTC. Its translation: CSARSGTSGSINEQFF.

The chain links TRBV2 to TRBJ2-7; 10 bases line up with TRBD1. Trimming cost V 5 bases and J 3 bases; bases outside gene matches: 10. The CDR3 length is 16 residues. Germline V gene sequence: CDR1 SNHLY, CDR2 FYNNEI. CDR3 bases: TGTGCCAGCAGTCACGAAGGGACAGGGGTTCGCTACGAGCAGTACTTC. This sequence encodes CASSHEGTGVRYEQYF.

There are a few counts of this clonotype. The chain combines TRBV7-9 with TRBJ2-1; weak D call: TRBD2 (7 bases). The CDR3 loop spans 15 amino acids. V lost 6 bases and J lost 7, with 19 bases in between. The germline V gene encodes CDR1 SEHNR and CDR2 FQNEAQ (reference sequence). CDR3 sequence: CASSRWGGIGNEQFF. Here the CDR3 DNA reads TGTGCCAGCAGTCGCTGGGGGGGCATCGGGAATGAGCAGTTCTTC.

This clonotype was recorded only once. CDR3 DNA sequence: TGTGCCAGCTCACCAGGGGGCCTAGAGACCCAGTACTTC. It translates to CASSPGGLETQYF. This chain links TRBV18 with TRBJ2-5, with D perhaps matching TRBD1 (6 bases). Trimming pared 2 bases from V and 4 bases from J, leaving 8 bases between. The CDR3 is made up of 13 amino acids. Germline-derived CDR1 and CDR2 are KGHSH and LQKENI.

This chain links TRBV24-1 with TRBJ1-1; no reliable D call. This CDR3 contains 13 residues. Germline CDR1 KGHDR, CDR2 SFDVKD. V dropped 4 bases and J dropped 8 bases, with 13 bases sitting between them. DNA of the CDR3: TGTGCCACCAGTGACCCGTTTACACGGGAAGCTTTCTTT. This translates into CATSDPFTREAFF.

The J gene is TRBJ1-1, the V gene TRBV12-3 or TRBV12-4; 11 nucleotides agree with TRBD1. J gave up 7 bases and V 6 bases, and 7 bases lay outside the gene matches. The CDR3 spans 14 residues. Here the CDR3 reads CASRPDRGQSEAFF. CDR3 DNA: TGTGCCAGCAGACCGGACAGGGGGCAAAGTGAAGCTTTCTTT.

This clonotype was counted a few times. This chain connects TRBV29-1 to TRBJ1-1; TRBD1 is a possible D gene (6 bases). CDR1 is SQVTM, CDR2 ANQGSEA, per germline. V was cut by 0 bases and J by 0 bases, with 14 bases left in between. This CDR3 has 16 residues. The CDR3: CSVEDLGRGLNTEAFF. CDR3 coding DNA: TGCAGCGTTGAAGATTTGGGGCGGGGGCTGAACACTGAAGCTTTCTTT. Looking up the rest from reference TRBV29-1 and TRBJ1-1 gives the full variable domain: SAVISQKPSRDICQRGTSLTIQCQVDSQVTMMFWYRQQPGQSLTLIATANQGSEATYESGFVIDKFPISRPNLTFSTLTVSNMSPEDSSIYLCSVEDLGRGLNTEAFFGQGTRLTVV.

This chain links TRBV18 with TRBJ2-1; D is ambiguous. Germline-derived CDR1 and CDR2 are KGHSH and LQKENI. This CDR3 contains 11 residues. Trimming pared 3 bases from V and 9 bases from J, leaving 6 bases between. Here the CDR3 DNA reads TGTGCCAGCTCACCCCAAGGTGAGCAGTTCTTC. Translating it yields CASSPQGEQFF.

This clonotype was seen a handful of times. The V call is TRBV12-3 or TRBV12-4, the J call TRBJ2-3, with D possibly being TRBD2 (5 bases). V dropped 3 bases and J dropped 9 bases, with 10 bases sitting between them. This CDR3 has 12 amino acids. CDR3 nucleotides: TGTGCCAGCAGTTTCGGGGTCGGAACGCAGTATTTT. Residues: CASSFGVGTQYF.

This sequence joins TRBV10-3 and TRBJ2-3; the match to TRBD2 covers 11 bases. J lost 3 bases, V lost 7 bases, and 15 bases had no gene match. Germline values: CDR1 ENHRY, CDR2 SYGVKD. The CDR3 sequence is 18 residues long. This CDR3 reads CAIKRGQTLAGGTDTQYF. The CDR3 coding sequence is TGTGCCATCAAACGGGGGCAGACTTTAGCGGGAGGGACAGATACGCAGTATTTT.

Only a few counts were recorded for this clonotype. The rearrangement joins TRBV4-2 to TRBJ2-6, with a possible D match to TRBD2 (5 bases). Trimming shortened V by 1 base and J by 1 base, and 5 bases separated the two germline ends. The CDR3 is 15 amino acids. Germline CDR1 is LGHNA and CDR2 is YNFKEQ. CDR3 coding DNA: TGTGCCAGCAGCCAAGCGGGGTCTGGGGCCAACGTCCTGACTTTC. Residues: CASSQAGSGANVLTF.

The rearrangement joins TRBV2 to TRBJ1-1; D might be TRBD1 (5 bases). CDR1 is SNHLY, CDR2 FYNNEI, per germline. The CDR3 is 13 amino acids. Trimming cost V 10 bases and J 3 bases, with 15 bases left between them. Written as DNA, the CDR3 is TGTGCCACCGAGGGACCTCGGGACACTGAAGCTTTCTTT. Translation: CATEGPRDTEAFF.

The chain is built from TRBV20-1 and TRBJ1-1; 8 bases agree with TRBD1. V lost 0 bases to trimming and J lost 3 bases; unmatched junction nucleotides: 6. The CDR3 has 15 amino acids. The germline gives CDR1 DFQATT, CDR2 SNEGSKA (reference sequence). The CDR3, as DNA: TGCAGTGCTAGAGATGGGGCAGGGGGCTACACTGAAGCTTTCTTT. It yields the protein CSARDGAGGYTEAFF.

This clonotype occurred many times. A junction end diverges from the germline sequence, so it may reflect a read error. The gene calls are TRBV5-1 and TRBJ2-7; D gene uncertain. Germline V gives CDR1 SGHRS, CDR2 YFSETQ. The CDR3 contains 14 residues. In DNA form, the CDR3 reads TGTGCCAGCAGCTTAGACCCGTCTTCCTACGAGCAGTACTTC. Translating gives CASSLDPSSYEQYF.

V is TRBV20-1 and J is TRBJ1-6; D is unresolved. The germline V gene encodes CDR1 DFQATT and CDR2 SNEGSKA (reference sequence). The CDR3 runs 16 residues. V was clipped by 2 bases and J by 0 bases, with 11 bases between them. The CDR3 reads CSARPAFSSYNSPLHF. In DNA, the CDR3 is TGCAGTGCTAGACCAGCTTTTAGCTCCTATAATTCACCCCTCCACTTT.

The chain links TRBV6-1 to TRBJ2-1; 8 bases align to TRBD2. The CDR3 contains 16 residues. Germline lookup yields CDR1 MNHNS and CDR2 SASEGT. With V trimmed by 6 bases and J by 4 bases, 11 bases remained unmatched. The CDR3 is CASRSTGSSGYNEQFF. CDR3 sequence (DNA): TGTGCCAGCAGGTCTACGGGGTCTAGCGGGTACAATGAGCAGTTCTTC.

This clonotype appeared a few times. The chain joins TRBV29-1 to TRBJ2-3, with D possibly matching TRBD2 (5 bases). The CDR3 runs to 14 residues. Germline values: CDR1 SQVTM, CDR2 ANQGSEA. Deletions cut 5 bases from V and 0 bases from J, with 12 bases between. The CDR3 sequence: CSVLALLSTDTQYF. Here the CDR3 DNA reads TGCAGCGTTTTAGCGCTACTTAGCACAGATACGCAGTATTTT.

The gene calls are TRBV5-1 and TRBJ2-1; 8 bases align to TRBD1. Losses at the gene ends were 0 bases for V and 9 bases for J; bases not matched to a gene: 8. Germline-derived CDR1 and CDR2 are SGHRS and YFSETQ. There are 15 residues in the CDR3. The CDR3 loop is CASSLVSQGAREQFF. The CDR3 nucleotides are TGCGCCAGCAGCTTGGTTTCCCAGGGGGCGCGTGAGCAGTTCTTC.

The rearrangement links TRBV12-3 or TRBV12-4 to TRBJ1-1, with unresolved D. V shed 5 bases and J shed 7 bases, with 17 bases lying between them. This CDR3 contains 14 residues. CDR3 in amino acids: CASSPFDTLGEAFF. The CDR3 DNA reads TGTGCCAGCAGTCCATTCGACACACTGGGTGAAGCTTTCTTT.

The chain couples TRBV20-1 to TRBJ2-1, with 8 bases that match TRBD2. J lost 2 bases, V lost 6 bases, and 6 bases had no gene match. Germline V CDR1 and CDR2: DFQATT, SNEGSKA (reference sequence). This CDR3 contains 14 residues. Here the CDR3 reads CSAVGGLAYNEQFF. Here the CDR3 DNA reads TGCAGTGCCGTCGGGGGACTAGCCTACAATGAGCAGTTCTTC.

V gene TRBV20-1 combines with J gene TRBJ2-3, with 9 bases that match TRBD2. The length of the CDR3 is 16 residues. The germline V gene encodes CDR1 DFQATT and CDR2 SNEGSKA (reference sequence). V shed 5 bases and J 2 bases; nucleotides not matched to a gene: 11. The CDR3 here is CSAPESGGPSTDTQYF. The CDR3 nucleotides are TGCAGTGCTCCCGAAAGCGGGGGGCCTTCCACAGATACGCAGTATTTT.

The J gene is TRBJ1-2, the V gene TRBV7-8, with 7 bases lining up with TRBD1. The germline gives CDR1 SGHVS, CDR2 FQNEAQ. The J segment lost 9 bases and the V segment lost 5 bases, leaving 12 bases of the junction unmatched. The CDR3 loop spans 14 amino acids. The CDR3 sequence is CASSPTGQTFRYTF. The CDR3 DNA reads TGTGCCAGCAGCCCCACGGGACAGACCTTTCGCTACACCTTC.

V gene TRBV2 combines with J gene TRBJ1-6; 8 nucleotides line up with TRBD1. The CDR3 consists of 15 residues. V lost 8 bases, J lost 7 bases, and 10 bases stayed unmatched. Germline V gives CDR1 SNHLY, CDR2 FYNNEI. The CDR3 nucleotides are TGTGCCAGCTCCGGACAGGGTAGGGTCAATTCACCCCTCCACTTT. It specifies CASSGQGRVNSPLHF.

This clonotype was found a few times. V usage is TRBV20-1 and J usage is TRBJ2-1; D is uncertain. The germline V gene encodes CDR1 DFQATT and CDR2 SNEGSKA (reference sequence). The germline V and J ends were trimmed by 6 bases and 10 bases, with 16 bases remaining between them. This CDR3 has 12 amino acids. CDR3 bases: TGCAGTGCCCCCGCGAGGTTCGGGGAGCAGTTCTTC. Encoded protein: CSAPARFGEQFF.

J is TRBJ2-2 and V is TRBV11-2, with D hard to call. Germline CDR1 SGHAT, CDR2 FQNNGV. CDR3 length equals 16 residues. Trimming removed 4 bases from V and 7 bases from J, with 19 bases in between. The CDR3 region is CASSSQPIATGGELFF. CDR3 nucleotide sequence: TGTGCCAGCAGCTCCCAGCCGATCGCGACGGGCGGGGAGCTGTTTTTT.

The rearrangement uses TRBV13 and TRBJ2-3; D may be TRBD1 (5 bases). This CDR3 has 15 amino acids. V gave up 0 bases and J gave up 2 bases, with 9 bases separating them. Germline V gene lookup returns CDR1 PRHDT and CDR2 FYEKMQ (reference sequence). CDR3 amino acids: CASSLGVRATDTQYF. The CDR3 DNA follows: TGTGCCAGCAGCTTAGGTGTCAGGGCCACAGATACGCAGTATTTT.